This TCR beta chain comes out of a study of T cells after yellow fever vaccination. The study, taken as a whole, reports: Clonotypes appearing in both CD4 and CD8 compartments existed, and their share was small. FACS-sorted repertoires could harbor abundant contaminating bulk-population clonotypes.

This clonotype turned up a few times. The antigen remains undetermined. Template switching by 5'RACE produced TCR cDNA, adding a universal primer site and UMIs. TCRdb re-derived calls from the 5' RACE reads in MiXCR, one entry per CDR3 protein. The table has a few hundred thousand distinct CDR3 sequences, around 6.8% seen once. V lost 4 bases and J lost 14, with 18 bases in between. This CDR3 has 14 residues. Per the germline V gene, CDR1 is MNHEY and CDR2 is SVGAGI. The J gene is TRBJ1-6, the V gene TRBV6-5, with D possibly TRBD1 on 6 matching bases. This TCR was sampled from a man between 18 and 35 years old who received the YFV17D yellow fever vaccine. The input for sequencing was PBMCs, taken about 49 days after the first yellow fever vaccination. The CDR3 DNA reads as TGTGCCAGCAGTTCGCCCGGGACATCGGAAGCCCTCCACTTT. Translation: CASSSPGTSEALHF.